These 30 T cell receptor beta chains originate from one sample sequenced in a study of T cells in Graves' hyperthyroidism and ophthalmopathy. Amplified TCR beta CDR3 regions came from RNA transcripts. The HTBI set primed first-round TCR CDR3 RT-PCR. One entry per CDR3 protein results from TCRdb running MiXCR on the multiplex PCR reads. The table includes about 600,000 distinct CDR3 sequences, approximately 15% detected once. Sequencing was done on a sample of blood. The receptor source for this set is a woman younger than 35 with Graves' ophthalmopathy.

This clonotype was seen a few times. The gene calls are TRBV20-1 and TRBJ2-7; no definite D call. Germline V lookup: CDR1 DFQATT, CDR2 SNEGSKA (reference sequence). The V end lost 3 bases, the J end lost 2 bases, and 11 bases lay between the germline ends. This CDR3 comprises 13 residues. This chain's CDR3 is CSASWERTYEQYF. CDR3 bases: TGCAGTGCTAGTTGGGAACGGACCTACGAGCAGTACTTC.

The chain employs TRBV4-1 and TRBJ2-1, with D perhaps TRBD2 (5 bases). Trimming cost V 2 bases and J 6 bases, with 11 bases left between them. The germline V gene encodes CDR1 MGHRA and CDR2 YSYEKL. The CDR3 is 14 residues long. CDR3 DNA: TGCGCCAGCAGCCAAATACTAGTATCCAATGAGCAGTTCTTC. Protein product: CASSQILVSNEQFF.

Ten or more counts support this clonotype. The genes are TRBV12-3 or TRBV12-4 and TRBJ2-3, with 10 bases identical to TRBD1. The trim removed 6 bases at V and 2 bases at J, leaving 5 bases unmatched. The CDR3 is 15 amino acids. The CDR3 loop reads CASSATGGHTDTQYF. The CDR3, as DNA: TGTGCCAGCAGCGCGACAGGGGGCCACACAGATACGCAGTATTTT.

The sample holds many counts of this clonotype. The chain uses TRBV30 and TRBJ2-1; D might be TRBD2 (6 bases). Trimming stripped 4 bases from V and 10 bases from J, with 11 bases between. The germline CDR1 and CDR2 sequences are GTSNPN and SVGIG (reference sequence). This CDR3 contains 11 residues. CDR3 residues: CAWKSGAEQFF. The DNA of the CDR3 is TGTGCCTGGAAATCGGGAGCAGAGCAGTTCTTC.

This clonotype was found a few times. A read error may produce the germline difference seen at one junction end. This chain links TRBV3-1 with TRBJ1-2; D ambiguous. This CDR3 has 15 residues. Germline CDR1 LGHDT, CDR2 YNNKEL (reference sequence). CDR3 nucleotide sequence: TGTGCCGGCAGCCAAGATTTCGGGCTCGTTGGGGGCTACACCTTC. Residues: CAGSQDFGLVGGYTF.

This clonotype was counted many times. The CDR3 region is CASSQLRTGSYEQYF. The CDR3 region has the DNA TGCGCCAGCAGCCAACTGCGGACAGGATCCTACGAGCAGTACTTC. The genes are TRBV4-1 and TRBJ2-7; 7 positions match TRBD1. This CDR3 contains 15 residues. The J segment lost 1 base and the V segment lost 2 bases, leaving 5 bases of the junction unmatched. Germline CDR1 and CDR2: MGHRA and YSYEKL.

This clonotype appeared many times. The CDR3 sequence: CAWSPTGTAEQYF. CDR3 DNA sequence: TGTGCCTGGAGTCCCACTGGGACAGCCGAGCAGTACTTC. The V and J genes are TRBV30 and TRBJ2-7, with 7 bases matching TRBD1. This CDR3 is 13 amino acids long. The V gene's germline CDR1 is GTSNPN and CDR2 SVGIG (reference sequence). Germline trimming cut 2 bases from V and 6 bases from J; bases unmatched to any gene: 7. The entire variable domain, with the rest obtained from reference TRBV30 and TRBJ2-7, is as follows: SQTIHQWPATLVQPVGSPLSLECTVEGTSNPNLYWYRQAAGRGLQLLFYSVGIGQISSEVPQNLSASRPQDRQFILSSKKLLLSDSGFYLCAWSPTGTAEQYFGPGTRLTVT.

This clonotype was observed at least ten times. The chain joins TRBV11-3 to TRBJ2-7; D call uncertain. V dropped 1 base and J dropped 2 bases, with 9 bases sitting between them. The CDR3 runs to 14 residues. Germline V gives CDR1 SGHNT, CDR2 YENEEA. Written as DNA, the CDR3 is TGTGCCAGCAGCTTAGGGGCCGTCCCCTACGAGCAGTACTTC. It yields the protein CASSLGAVPYEQYF.

This chain joins TRBV27 and TRBJ2-3; D unclear. The CDR3 runs 15 residues. V dropped 6 bases and J dropped 3 bases, with 16 bases sitting between them. The germline gives CDR1 MNHEY, CDR2 SMNVEV (reference sequence). CDR3 nucleotide sequence: TGTGCCAGCAGCCTAGGAGCAGGAACGACAGATACGCAGTATTTT. Protein product: CASSLGAGTTDTQYF.

The chain combines TRBV19 with TRBJ1-5, with D perhaps matching TRBD1 (5 bases). The V end lost 4 bases, the J end lost 6 bases, and 16 bases lay between the germline ends. The CDR3 length is 15 residues. Germline CDR1 reads LNHDA; CDR2 reads SQIVND (reference sequence). The CDR3 coding sequence is TGTGCCAGTAGTACAGGGCAGGGCGCAGGTCAGCCCCAGCATTTT. Residues: CASSTGQGAGQPQHF.

V gene TRBV27 combines with J gene TRBJ1-4; D is unclear. The CDR3 sequence is 16 residues long. V gave up 4 bases and J gave up 0 bases, with 12 bases separating them. Germline V gene data show CDR1 as MNHEY and CDR2 as SMNVEV (reference sequence). The DNA of the CDR3 is TGTGCCAGCAGTTCGCCGGGAGATGCAACTAATGAAAAACTGTTTTTT. It encodes CASSSPGDATNEKLFF.

A word on this clonotype: With a much larger clone just one base away, this may be a read error. The V and J genes are TRBV6-5 and TRBJ2-2; TRBD2 matches at 10 bases. This CDR3 has 15 residues. The germline V gene has CDR1 MNHEY and CDR2 SVGAGI. J gave up 6 bases and V 2 bases, and 3 bases lay outside the gene matches. CDR3 coding DNA: TGTGCCAGCAGTTACAGCGGGAGGGCCCCCGGGGAGCTGTTTTTT. It codes for CASSYSGRAPGELFF.

This clonotype appeared a single time. The genes are TRBV6-1 and TRBJ2-7, with 7 bases matching TRBD1. The CDR3 has 18 amino acids. V shed 6 bases and J 3 bases; nucleotides not matched to a gene: 20. In germline, CDR1 is MNHNS, CDR2 SASEGT. DNA of the CDR3: TGTGCCAGCAGCTCGACCGTCTTACACCGGGACAGAGTCTACGAGCAGTACTTC. Protein sequence: CASSSTVLHRDRVYEQYF.

This clonotype has a count of ten or more. V and J are TRBV7-8 and TRBJ2-1, with 7 positions matching TRBD2. After removal of 5 bases from V and 10 bases from J, the junction contained 5 bases not matched to a gene. Germline V gene lookup returns CDR1 SGHVS and CDR2 FQNEAQ. This CDR3 spans 12 amino acids. CDR3 residues: CASSPLAHEQFF. The CDR3 DNA follows: TGTGCCAGCAGCCCACTAGCGCACGAGCAGTTCTTC.

This chain connects TRBV28 to TRBJ2-6; D perhaps matches TRBD2 (6 bases). V was clipped by 8 bases and J by 6 bases, with 14 bases between them. The CDR3 sequence is 14 residues long. CDR1 and CDR2 from the germline V gene are MDHEN and SYDVKM. CDR3 DNA sequence: TGTGCCAGCGTAAGAGGGACTGAGGCCAACGTCCTGACTTTC. This encodes CASVRGTEANVLTF.

The rearrangement joins TRBV29-1 to TRBJ1-2, with 9 bases identical to TRBD1. V was clipped by 7 bases and J by 5 bases; unmatched bases: 8. Per germline, CDR1 SQVTM and CDR2 ANQGSEA. The CDR3 consists of 13 residues. The CDR3: CSALGTGRYGYTF. The DNA for the CDR3 is TGCAGCGCCCTGGGGACAGGGAGGTATGGCTACACCTTC.

Ten or more counts support this clonotype. The V call is TRBV11-2, the J call TRBJ1-4; D not resolved. The CDR3 has 16 amino acids. Germline V gives CDR1 SGHAT, CDR2 FQNNGV. Between the trimmed V and J ends, which lost 2 bases and 3 bases, there was a span of 13 bases. In DNA form, the CDR3 reads TGTGCCAGCAGCTTATTCGCTTCGGCATCTAATGAAAAACTGTTTTTT. This gives the protein CASSLFASASNEKLFF.

This clonotype was picked up many times. The rearrangement links TRBV11-2 to TRBJ1-1, with 8 bases fitting TRBD1. The trim removed 6 bases at V and 1 base at J, leaving 4 bases unmatched. Germline V gene data show CDR1 as SGHAT and CDR2 as FQNNGV. The CDR3 is 14 residues long. CDR3: CASRLDRANTEAFF. The DNA of the CDR3 is TGTGCCAGCAGACTGGACAGGGCGAACACTGAAGCTTTCTTT.

This clonotype was detected many times. This rearrangement joins TRBV7-2 to TRBJ2-1; D remains unclear. This CDR3 contains 12 residues. The germline V and J ends were trimmed by 2 bases and 7 bases, with 6 bases remaining between them. CDR1 SGHTA and CDR2 FQGNSA come from the germline V gene. The CDR3 loop is CASSLITNEQFF. The DNA of the CDR3 is TGTGCCAGCAGCTTAATCACGAATGAGCAGTTCTTC.

As for this clonotype: This may come from a read error, since a much larger clone is one base off. The rearrangement joins TRBV14 to TRBJ2-2; D remains unclear. Between the trimmed V and J ends, which lost 0 bases and 5 bases, there was a span of 4 bases. CDR1 is SGHDN, CDR2 FVKESK, per germline. This CDR3 is built from 13 residues. CDR3 nucleotide sequence: TGTGCCAGCAGCCAAGAGCTTACCGGGGAGCTGTTTTTT. Protein: CASSQELTGELFF.

The chain employs TRBV7-3 and TRBJ2-1, with D maybe TRBD1 (5 bases). The V gene lost 6 bases and the J gene lost 9 bases, with 12 bases spanning the gap. The CDR3 is made up of 12 amino acids. Germline V gene lookup returns CDR1 SGHTA and CDR2 FQGTGA. The CDR3 loop reads CASRNVRGEQFF. DNA of the CDR3: TGTGCCAGCAGGAATGTAAGGGGTGAGCAGTTCTTC. Full variable domain (outside the CDR3, taken from reference TRBV7-3 and TRBJ2-1): GAGVSQTPSNKVTEKGKYVELRCDPISGHTALYWYRQSLGQGPEFLIYFQGTGAADDSGLPNDRFFAVRPEGSVSTLKIQRTERGDSAVYLCASRNVRGEQFFGPGTRLTVL.

The rearrangement links TRBV4-1 to TRBJ2-1, with D unclear. The ends were cut back, 4 bases at V and 6 bases at J, with 13 bases in the middle. This CDR3 is 14 amino acids long. The V gene's germline CDR1 is MGHRA and CDR2 YSYEKL. The CDR3 sequence: CASSPRTLINEQFF. The DNA for the CDR3 is TGCGCCAGCAGCCCACGGACCCTTATCAATGAGCAGTTCTTC.

This clonotype was seen only a few times. The chain uses TRBV6-1 and TRBJ2-5, with 7 positions matching TRBD1. Germline V lookup: CDR1 MNHNS, CDR2 SASEGT. The CDR3 sequence is 12 residues long. Losses at the gene ends were 8 bases for V and 0 bases for J; bases not matched to a gene: 0. In DNA, the CDR3 is TGTGCCAGCGGGACAGACCAAGAGACCCAGTACTTC. Protein sequence: CASGTDQETQYF.

This clonotype appeared many times. V is TRBV29-1 and J is TRBJ2-1; D tentatively fits TRBD1 or TRBD2 (6 bases each). Looked up from germline, CDR1 is SQVTM and CDR2 is ANQGSEA. Trimming took off 3 bases at V and 8 bases at J, with 20 bases between the two ends. CDR3 size: 15 residues. This CDR3 is CSVDGPAGGTYEQFF. CDR3 in DNA: TGCAGCGTTGATGGGCCGGCCGGAGGGACATATGAGCAGTTCTTC.

V and J are TRBV28 and TRBJ2-2; 11 bases match TRBD1. The trim removed 5 bases at V and 7 bases at J, leaving 6 bases unmatched. CDR3 size: 15 residues. The germline V gene has CDR1 MDHEN and CDR2 SYDVKM. The CDR3 region is CASSHRTGGFGELFF. The CDR3 coding sequence is TGTGCCAGCAGTCACCGGACAGGGGGCTTCGGGGAGCTGTTTTTT.

This clonotype has a count of ten or more. The V gene is TRBV12-3 or TRBV12-4, the J gene TRBJ1-2; D unclear. V lost 4 bases and J lost 5, with 14 bases in between. The CDR3 has 14 amino acids. The CDR3 sequence is CASSSRRSLYGYTF. The CDR3, as DNA: TGTGCCAGCAGTTCTCGACGGAGCCTATATGGCTACACCTTC.

This chain joins TRBV6-2 or TRBV6-3 and TRBJ1-1; D is unclear. Trimming took 7 bases from V and 1 from J, leaving 13 bases between them. The germline V gene has CDR1 MNHEY and CDR2 SVGEGT. This CDR3 region has 14 residues. CDR3 DNA sequence: TGTGCCAGCAAAGTCGACCTGGCGAACACTGAAGCTTTCTTT. Its protein is CASKVDLANTEAFF.

J is TRBJ2-2 and V is TRBV6-2 or TRBV6-3; maybe TRBD1 (5 bases). Between the trimmed V and J ends, which lost 8 bases and 2 bases, there was a span of 12 bases. The germline V gene encodes CDR1 MNHEY and CDR2 SVGEGT. The CDR3 sequence is 14 residues long. CDR3 sequence (DNA): TGTGCCAGCGCGACAGCGAGTAACACCGGGGAGCTGTTTTTT. It is translated as CASATASNTGELFF.

In regard to this clonotype: Given a much more abundant clone one base away, this may be a read error. The chain employs TRBV3-1 and TRBJ2-7; 12 bases are shared with TRBD2. This CDR3 has 18 amino acids. Germline-derived CDR1 and CDR2 are LGHDT and YNNKEL (reference sequence). CDR3 amino acids: CASSPSFPGTSGYYEQCF. CDR3 nucleotide sequence: TGTGCCAGCAGCCCTTCCTTTCCCGGGACTAGCGGGTACTACGAGCAGTGCTTC.

This clonotype was recorded at least ten times. J is TRBJ1-1 and V is TRBV12-3 or TRBV12-4; no clear D. This CDR3 is 14 amino acids long. The V and J ends lost 1 base and 3 bases respectively, with 9 bases between them. CDR3 coding DNA: TGTGCCAGCAGTTTAGGGAAGTATTACACTGAAGCTTTCTTT. It encodes CASSLGKYYTEAFF.